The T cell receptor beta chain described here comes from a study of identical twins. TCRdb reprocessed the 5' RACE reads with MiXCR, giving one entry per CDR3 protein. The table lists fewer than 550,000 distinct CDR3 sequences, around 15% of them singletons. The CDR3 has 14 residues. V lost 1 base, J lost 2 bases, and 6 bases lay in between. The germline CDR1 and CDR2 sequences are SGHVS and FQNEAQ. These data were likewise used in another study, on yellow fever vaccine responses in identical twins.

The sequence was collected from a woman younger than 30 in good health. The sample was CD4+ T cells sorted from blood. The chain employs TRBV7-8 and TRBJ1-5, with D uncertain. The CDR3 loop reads CASSLERGNQPQHF. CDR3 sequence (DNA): TGTGCCAGCAGCTTAGAACGGGGCAATCAGCCCCAGCATTTT.